The 6 T cell receptor beta chains below come from one sample, sequenced in a study of response to subunit inactivated influenza vaccine. TCRdb reanalysed the RT-PCR reads using MiXCR and keeps one entry per CDR3 protein. The table has around 530,000 distinct CDR3 sequences, roughly 12% seen once. Material: PBMCs from blood, obtained on the day of vaccination. Receptor source: a man aged 50-59 years who received an inactivated influenza vaccine.

In its sample, this clonotype was seen a few times. The rearrangement links TRBV5-4 to TRBJ2-7; D remains ambiguous. V dropped 3 bases and J dropped 0 bases, with 13 bases sitting between them. CDR1 and CDR2 from the germline V gene are SGHNT and YYREEE (reference sequence). The length of the CDR3 is 15 residues. The CDR3 nucleotides read TGTGCCAGCAGCTCCCGTGGTAGGCCCTCCTACGAGCAGTACTTC. This gives the protein CASSSRGRPSYEQYF.

This clonotype was picked up a small number of times. The chain has TRBV6-1 and TRBJ2-1, with 7 bases lining up with TRBD2. The germline gives CDR1 MNHNS, CDR2 SASEGT. The V segment lost 6 bases and the J segment 7 bases; nucleotides outside the gene matches: 12. CDR3 length: 15 residues. CDR3 in amino acids: CASSRLREAGNEQFF. CDR3 nucleotide sequence: TGTGCCAGCAGCCGATTACGGGAGGCCGGGAATGAGCAGTTCTTC.

Regarding this clonotype: A read error may be the cause here, since a much bigger clone is one base away. The chain links TRBV12-3 or TRBV12-4 to TRBJ2-3; 8 bases fit TRBD1. There are 13 residues in the CDR3. The CDR3 nucleotides read TGTGCCAGCAGATCGACAGGGGCCGATACGCTGTATTTT. It yields the protein CASRSTGADTLYF.

In regard to this clonotype: One junction end does not reproduce the germline sequence, and a read error may be involved. This rearrangement joins TRBV6-2 or TRBV6-3 to TRBJ1-2; D is perhaps TRBD1 (6 bases). Germline loops: CDR1 MNHEY, CDR2 SVGEGT. The CDR3 is 11 residues long. The CDR3 sequence is CASSRSQTRGF. In nucleotides, the CDR3 is TGTGCCAGCAGCCGGTCACAAACCAGGGGCTTC.

This chain uses TRBV10-3 with TRBJ2-1; 9 bases agree with TRBD2. V lost 5 bases to trimming and J lost 1 base; unmatched junction nucleotides: 9. Per the germline V gene, CDR1 is ENHRY and CDR2 is SYGVKD. The CDR3 extends over 17 amino acids. This CDR3 is CAISPMTSGLSYNEQFF. CDR3 DNA sequence: TGTGCCATCAGTCCAATGACTAGCGGCCTATCCTACAATGAGCAGTTCTTC.

The J gene is TRBJ2-1, the V gene TRBV3-1, with D possibly TRBD2 on 5 matching bases. CDR1 and CDR2 (germline): LGHDT, YNNKEL (reference sequence). Trimming took 0 bases from V and 1 from J, leaving 13 bases between them. The CDR3 is made up of 17 amino acids. CDR3 DNA: TGTGCCAGCAGCCAAGATCTCTCGGGAAGATCCTACAATGAGCAGTTCTTC. Encoded protein: CASSQDLSGRSYNEQFF.